This TCR beta chain was identified in a study of blood T cells in healthy people across ages. Study outcomes and limitations: When set beside aged donors, long-lived donors presented more naive CD4+ cells and higher diversity.

V was shortened by 5 bases and J by 0 bases, with 7 bases between the two germline ends. The CDR3 is 13 residues long. The germline V gene has CDR1 SGHTA and CDR2 FQGNSA. As for this clonotype: Its antigen is undetermined.

A second PCR of 7 to 11 cycles used a sample-barcoded 5' primer and a J-beta primer mix. TCRdb itself ran the 5' RACE reads through MiXCR, one entry per CDR3 protein. Of approximately 730,000 distinct CDR3 sequences listed, approximately 55% are singletons. Sequenced: blood. This clonotype was sampled from a man older than 75 in good health. The chain is built from TRBV7-2 and TRBJ2-5, with D unclear. The CDR3 sequence: CASSRKYQETQYF. CDR3 DNA: TGTGCCAGCAGCCGCAAGTACCAAGAGACCCAGTACTTC. The full variable domain, with the rest looked up from reference TRBV7-2 and TRBJ2-5, is GAGVSQSPSNKVTEKGKDVELRCDPISGHTALYWYRQSLGQGLEFLIYFQGNSAPDKSGLPSDRFSAERTGGSVSTLTIQRTQQEDSAVYLCASSRKYQETQYFGPGTRLLVL.